The clone carrying this T cell receptor (beta chain) has a count of ten or more. Trimming cost V 6 bases and J 3 bases, with 18 bases left between them. The CDR3 loop spans 14 amino acids. Germline lookup yields CDR1 DFQATT and CDR2 SNEGSKA (reference sequence). The entry originates in a study of metastatic and nonmetastatic thyroid tumors. Study at large: Both malignant and benign thyroid patients supplied peripheral blood and tumor or nodule tissue samples, across which the repertoires of these patients were then compared.

Before thyroid surgery, none of the patients had received any treatment. In the authors' methods: A distant-metastasis classifier for papillary thyroid cancer was built using CDR3 differences across clinicopathological groups. TCRdb re-analyzed the PCR reads through MiXCR. The V and J calls follow TCRdb's processing rather than the paper's. This sample has about 40,000 clones, with approximately 10% found just once. The V gene is TRBV20-1, the J gene TRBJ2-7; TRBD2 might be the D (6 bases). The material sequenced was blood. The clonotype comes from a female donor with papillary thyroid cancer or a benign thyroid nodule (not recorded which). Some clones in this sample may be carry-over from other donors' samples. The CDR3 nucleotides are TGCAGTGCGAGGCTGCCGGAGGGGAGCTACGAGCAGTACTTC. Its protein is CSARLPEGSYEQYF.